The clone carrying this T cell receptor beta chain was seen only a few times. Its antigen is currently unknown. Using immunoSEQ multiplex PCR, the repertoire was profiled, and TCRdb retains in-frame clones only, with some absent. The sample includes 25,000 or so clones, approximately 71% of them seen just once. The sample belongs to a study of vaccination effects on CD4 cells after COVID-19. Study-level points and caveats: After vaccination, at late timepoints, clones induced by infection and by vaccine contracted markedly. There were few convalescent patients in the study and no early post-infection timepoints.

Trimming removed 5 bases from V and 5 bases from J, with 19 bases in between. CDR3 size: 16 residues. Germline V gene lookup returns CDR1 LNHNV and CDR2 YYDKDF (reference sequence). Antigen-specific CD4+ T cells were expanded (with viral peptide pools) by the ViraFEST assay ahead of sequencing. CD4+ T cells were isolated after 10 days of culture. Recipients of the vaccine had no prior SARS-CoV-2 infection and negative nucleocapsid antibodies. A half-volume exchange with IL-2 medium occurred on days 3 and 7. Sequencing used CD4+ T cells from PBMCs cultured with HCoV-OC43 spike peptides, obtained before COVID-19 vaccination. Subset: HCoV-OC43 spike overlapping peptide pool stimulation. The origin of this receptor is a human donor who received a COVID-19 vaccine. The J gene is TRBJ1-5, the V gene TRBV15, with D perhaps TRBD1 (6 bases). The CDR3 loop reads CATSAGARAGDQPQHF. The CDR3 DNA sequence: TGTGCCACCAGCGCGGGGGCTAGGGCGGGGGATCAGCCCCAGCATTTT. The complete variable domain, with remaining parts taken from reference TRBV15 and TRBJ1-5, reads DAMVIQNPRYQVTQFGKPVTLSCSQTLNHNVMYWYQQKSSQAPKLLFHYYDKDFNNEADTPDNFQSRRPNTSFCFLDIRSPGLGDTAMYLCATSAGARAGDQPQHFGDGTRLSIL.